Shown below are 26 T cell receptor beta chains from a single sample sequenced in a study of T cell responses to AZD1222 COVID-19 vaccine (dated by TCRdb to about 2021). Reading the label with the study, this specimen's time point is: about 28 days (+/-7) after the second vaccine dose. Per the publication, the treatment or condition label means: meningococcal conjugate vaccine given as trial control. The library relied on the immunoSEQ multiplex PCR assay. TCRdb obtained this table from immuneACCESS and retained in-frame rearrangements with V and J assigned. These tables miss some clones; where compared with another copy, unresolved V genes account for less than half of the shortfall, and the remainder is unexplained. Across this sample there are 200,000 to 250,000 clones, with approximately 94% seen only once. Approximately 1.7% of the sample is in the top ten clones. The material was peripheral blood, obtained 28 days after the second dose of the MenACWY control vaccine. Receptors originate from an adult who received the MenACWY meningococcal vaccine as a control.

The chain recombines TRBV5-1 with TRBJ2-5, with 8 positions matching TRBD1. V dropped 1 base and J dropped 3; count of bases not matched to a gene: 5. This CDR3 region has 15 residues. Germline CDR1 SGHRS, CDR2 YFSETQ. For the CDR3, the DNA is TGCGCCAGCAGCTTGCTCCCGGGACAGGAAGAGACCCAGTACTTC. Protein: CASSLLPGQEETQYF.

The V and J genes are TRBV4-2 and TRBJ1-1; possibly TRBD1 for D (5 bases). CDR1 and CDR2 from the germline V gene are LGHNA and YNFKEQ. V lost 10 bases and J lost 1, with 16 bases in between. The CDR3 has 14 residues. The CDR3 DNA reads TGTGCCACCAAGTCCCAGGGAGCGAACACTGAAGCTTTCTTT. Protein product: CATKSQGANTEAFF.

The gene calls are TRBV3-1 (or the pseudogene TRBV3-2) and TRBJ2-7; 9 positions match TRBD1. The CDR3 consists of 14 residues. V shed 0 bases, J shed 4 bases, and the junction held 1 base outside the gene matches. Per germline, CDR1 LGHDT and CDR2 YNNKEL (reference sequence). CDR3 nucleotide sequence: TGTGCCAGCAGCCAAGATGGGACAGGGTACGAGCAGTACTTC. Translated, it gives CASSQDGTGYEQYF.

The rearrangement joins TRBV5-1 to TRBJ2-7; 7 positions match TRBD1. The V gene end was trimmed by 3 bases and the J gene end by 6 bases; junction bases not matched to a gene: 6. The CDR3 totals 13 residues. CDR1 and CDR2 from the germline V gene are SGHRS and YFSETQ. The CDR3 spells CASSSTGVGEQYF. The CDR3 DNA follows: TGCGCCAGCAGCTCCACAGGGGTTGGCGAGCAGTACTTC.

The chain joins TRBV29-1 to TRBJ1-2; TRBD1 agrees at 8 bases. The CDR3 covers 13 residues. The germline CDR1 and CDR2 sequences are SQVTM and ANQGSEA. J was trimmed by 7 bases and V by 7 bases; bases with no gene match: 11. CDR3 DNA: TGCAGCGCCCCAAAGGGACAGGATATTGGCTACACCTTC. Translating gives CSAPKGQDIGYTF.

The chain couples TRBV6-1 to TRBJ1-2, with D hard to call. The CDR3 has 16 amino acids. Germline V gene data show CDR1 as MNHNS and CDR2 as SASEGT. Between the trimmed V and J ends, which lost 3 bases and 4 bases, there was a span of 18 bases. The CDR3 region has the DNA TGTGCCAGCAGTGAGAACATCTGGGAGGGTTTCTATGGCTACACCTTC. Its protein product is CASSENIWEGFYGYTF.

Only a few counts were recorded for this clone. The chain recombines TRBV4-1 with TRBJ1-1, with D unresolved. The germline V and J ends were trimmed by 8 bases and 5 bases, with 9 bases remaining between them. The CDR3 totals 11 residues. CDR1 and CDR2 from the germline V gene are MGHRA and YSYEKL. The CDR3 here is CASRRGTEAFF. The CDR3 nucleotides are TGCGCCAGCCGGCGTGGGACTGAAGCTTTCTTT.

The chain is built from TRBV19 and TRBJ1-5, with a tentative D call TRBD1 (5 bases). V was cut by 3 bases and J by 1 base, with 13 bases left in between. Germline V gene sequence: CDR1 LNHDA, CDR2 SQIVND (reference sequence). The CDR3 runs 16 residues. The DNA for the CDR3 is TGTGCCAGTAGTATTCAGGGCGGTTTGAGCAATCAGCCCCAGCATTTT. Its protein product is CASSIQGGLSNQPQHF.

The chain combines TRBV28 with TRBJ2-1; 13 nucleotides match TRBD2. V was clipped by 2 bases and J by 1 base; unmatched bases: 5. This CDR3 has 18 amino acids. Per the germline V gene, CDR1 is MDHEN and CDR2 is SYDVKM. The CDR3 reads CASSLLTSGGPSYNEQFF. DNA of the CDR3: TGTGCCAGCAGTTTACTGACTAGCGGGGGGCCTTCCTACAATGAGCAGTTCTTC.

J is TRBJ1-3 and V is TRBV7-9, with D unclear. The CDR3 totals 14 residues. Trimming removed 2 bases at V and 7 bases at J, with 12 bases between. Looked up from germline, CDR1 is SEHNR and CDR2 is FQNEAQ (reference sequence). CDR3 DNA sequence: TGTGCCAGCAGCTTAACCCCGAGTTTCAACACCATATATTTT. Its translation: CASSLTPSFNTIYF.

The chain has TRBV6-5 and TRBJ1-1; TRBD1 matches 9 bases. The V and J ends lost 3 bases and 3 bases, in that order; junction bases with no gene match: 2. The germline V gene has CDR1 MNHEY and CDR2 SVGAGI. This CDR3 has 14 amino acids. The CDR3: CASSYGTGYTEAFF. Written as DNA, the CDR3 is TGTGCCAGCAGTTATGGGACAGGGTACACTGAAGCTTTCTTT.

The gene calls are TRBV25-1 and TRBJ2-7; D may match TRBD1 or TRBD2 (6 bases each). Trimming took 1 base from V and 5 from J, leaving 18 bases between them. CDR3 length: 16 amino acids. Germline lookup yields CDR1 MGHDK and CDR2 SYGVNS. CDR3 sequence: CASSEFGGLGVDEQYF. The CDR3, as DNA: TGTGCCAGCAGTGAATTTGGGGGGCTAGGTGTGGACGAGCAGTACTTC.

This chain joins TRBV3-1 (or the pseudogene TRBV3-2) and TRBJ1-3, with D perhaps matching TRBD1 (5 bases). From germline, CDR1 is LGHDT and CDR2 YNNKEL (reference sequence). Trimming removed 4 bases at V and 0 bases at J, with 13 bases between. The CDR3 extends over 16 amino acids. The CDR3 here is CASSPNTGTSGNTIYF. The CDR3 region has the DNA TGTGCCAGCAGCCCAAATACAGGAACCTCTGGAAACACCATATATTTT.

A word on this clone: Relative to the germline gene, one junction end is altered; a read error may explain this. V and J are TRBV7-7 and TRBJ2-1, with D hard to call. Per germline, CDR1 SSHAT and CDR2 FNYEAQ (reference sequence). The CDR3 runs to 16 residues. CDR3 residues: CASSLDLKSSYNEQFF. The CDR3 nucleotides read TGTGCTAGCAGCTTAGACCTTAAGAGCTCCTACAATGAGCAGTTCTTC. The full variable domain, its missing parts supplied by reference TRBV7-7 and TRBJ2-1, is GAGVSQSPRYKVTKRGQDVTLRCDPISSHATLYWYQQALGQGPEFLTYFNYEAQPDKSGLPSDRFSAERPEGSISTLTIQRTEQRDSAMYRCASSLDLKSSYNEQFFGPGTRLTVL.

V usage is TRBV6-6 and J usage is TRBJ2-2, with D uncertain. Germline CDR1 is MNHNY and CDR2 is SVGAGI (reference sequence). V gave up 0 bases and J gave up 5 bases, with 10 bases separating them. The CDR3 has 15 amino acids. The CDR3 DNA follows: TGTGCCAGCAGTTACTCGACGGGTTCTACCGGGGAGCTGTTTTTT. Protein: CASSYSTGSTGELFF.

The chain links TRBV29-1 to TRBJ1-2; D perhaps matches TRBD1 (5 bases). Trimming left V 5 bases short and J 1 base short, with 8 bases between. The CDR3 runs to 12 residues. Germline loops: CDR1 SQVTM, CDR2 ANQGSEA. CDR3 amino acids: CSVPRDNYGYTF. The CDR3 nucleotides read TGCAGCGTTCCCAGGGATAACTATGGCTACACCTTC.

The genes are TRBV10-3 and TRBJ2-1; 8 bases map to TRBD2. CDR3 length: 16 residues. The ends lost 2 bases at V and 6 bases at J; junction bases unmatched: 9. The germline V gene has CDR1 ENHRY and CDR2 SYGVKD. The CDR3 sequence: CAISEETSETSNEQFF. The CDR3 DNA reads TGTGCCATCAGTGAGGAGACTAGCGAGACATCCAATGAGCAGTTCTTC.

CDR3 in DNA: TGTGCCAGCAGCTACGGAGTTACCTACGAGCAGTACTTC. Its protein is CASSYGVTYEQYF. The chain carries TRBV7-2 and TRBJ2-7; D is uncertain. This CDR3 is 13 amino acids long. V lost 4 bases and J lost 2, with 9 bases in between. Germline V gene lookup returns CDR1 SGHTA and CDR2 FQGNSA. The variable domain in full, with the rest retrieved from reference TRBV7-2 and TRBJ2-7, is GAGVSQSPSNKVTEKGKDVELRCDPISGHTALYWYRQSLGQGLEFLIYFQGNSAPDKSGLPSDRFSAERTGGSVSTLTIQRTQQEDSAVYLCASSYGVTYEQYFGPGTRLTVT.

The chain employs TRBV7-9 and TRBJ2-7; D remains ambiguous. V lost 8 bases and J 2 bases, leaving 13 bases between the germline ends. The CDR3 is made up of 13 amino acids. Germline values: CDR1 SEHNR, CDR2 FQNEAQ (reference sequence). CDR3 region: CASLPPGTYEQYF. The CDR3 DNA follows: TGTGCCAGCCTGCCCCCAGGCACCTACGAGCAGTACTTC.

On this clone itself: Other DNA sequences in this specimen translate into the identical CDR3. The CDR3 DNA reads as TGTGCCAGCAGTTTAAGGGGGAATGAAAAACTGTTTTTT. Translating gives CASSLRGNEKLFF. This chain connects TRBV12-3 or TRBV12-4 to TRBJ1-4; tentative D call: TRBD1 (6 bases). The CDR3 extends over 13 amino acids. Trimming cost V 2 bases and J 5 bases, with 6 bases left between them.

This chain connects TRBV12-3 or TRBV12-4 to TRBJ2-3; maybe TRBD2 (5 bases). V lost 6 bases to trimming and J lost 2 bases, with 6 bases between them. This CDR3 region has 12 residues. The CDR3 is CASRGATDTQYF. The CDR3 DNA reads as TGTGCCAGCAGGGGAGCCACAGATACGCAGTATTTT.

This chain uses TRBV5-5 with TRBJ1-1; a weak D match, TRBD1 (6 bases). The CDR3 covers 14 residues. Germline V gene sequence: CDR1 SGHKS, CDR2 YYEKEE (reference sequence). Trimming took off 0 bases at V and 4 bases at J, with 10 bases between the two ends. DNA for the CDR3: TGTGCCAGCAGCTTGGCGGTGGGGGCCACTGAAGCTTTCTTT. This gives the protein CASSLAVGATEAFF. Full variable domain (outside the CDR3, taken from reference TRBV5-5 and TRBJ1-1): DAGVTQSPTHLIKTRGQQVTLRCSPISGHKSVSWYQQVLGQGPQFIFQYYEKEERGRGNFPDRFSARQFPNYSSELNVNALLLGDSALYLCASSLAVGATEAFFGQGTRLTVV.

The genes are TRBV18 and TRBJ1-1; 10 bases align to TRBD1. With V trimmed by 2 bases and J by 0 bases, 3 bases remained unmatched. Germline V gene lookup returns CDR1 KGHSH and CDR2 LQKENI. The CDR3 contains 16 residues. The CDR3 protein is CASSPGQGVMNTEAFF. CDR3 bases: TGTGCCAGCTCACCAGGACAGGGGGTCATGAACACTGAAGCTTTCTTT.

V and J are TRBV27 and TRBJ2-7, with a possible D match to TRBD1 (5 bases). This CDR3 comprises 13 residues. Germline loops: CDR1 MNHEY, CDR2 SMNVEV (reference sequence). Trimming removed 5 bases at V and 2 bases at J, with 10 bases between. The CDR3 spells CASSRTLTYEQYF. As DNA, the CDR3 is TGTGCCAGCAGTCGGACACTTACCTACGAGCAGTACTTC.

This chain connects TRBV19 to TRBJ2-1; D is ambiguous. The germline gives CDR1 LNHDA, CDR2 SQIVND (reference sequence). There are 11 residues in the CDR3. Deletions cut 7 bases from V and 3 bases from J, with 4 bases between. The CDR3 nucleotides are TGTGCCAGTATAAACTACAATGAGCAGTTCTTC. It codes for CASINYNEQFF.

J is TRBJ1-5 and V is TRBV6-6; D may be TRBD1 (5 bases). Trimming took 2 bases from V and 5 from J, leaving 10 bases between them. CDR3 length: 14 amino acids. The germline V gene encodes CDR1 MNHNY and CDR2 SVGAGI (reference sequence). This CDR3 reads CASSYRQPDQPQHF. CDR3 DNA sequence: TGTGCCAGCAGTTACCGACAGCCAGATCAGCCCCAGCATTTT.